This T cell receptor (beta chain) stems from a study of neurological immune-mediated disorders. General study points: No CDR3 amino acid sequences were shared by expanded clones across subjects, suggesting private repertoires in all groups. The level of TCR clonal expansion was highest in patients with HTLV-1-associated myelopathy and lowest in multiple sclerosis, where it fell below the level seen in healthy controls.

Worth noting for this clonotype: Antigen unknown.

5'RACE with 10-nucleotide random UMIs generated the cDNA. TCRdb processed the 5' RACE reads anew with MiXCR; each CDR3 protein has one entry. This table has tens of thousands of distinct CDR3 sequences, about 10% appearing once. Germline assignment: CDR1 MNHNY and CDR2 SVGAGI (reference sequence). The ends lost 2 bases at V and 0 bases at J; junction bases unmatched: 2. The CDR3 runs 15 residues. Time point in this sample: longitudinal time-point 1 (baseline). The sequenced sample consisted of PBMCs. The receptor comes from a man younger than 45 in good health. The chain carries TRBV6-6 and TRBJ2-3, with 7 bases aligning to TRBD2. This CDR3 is CASSYKRGSTDTQYF. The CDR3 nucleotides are TGTGCCAGCAGTTACAAGCGGGGCAGCACAGATACGCAGTATTTT.